Presented here are 10 T cell receptor beta chains from one specimen sequenced in a study of post-analysis software for immune sequencing data. Study conclusions and caveats: In patients, TRBV5-6, TRBV5-1 and TRBV20-1 belonged to several TRBV segments found more frequently than in controls.

Antigens for these TCRs are unknown. Unique molecular identifiers were present in the TCR beta cDNA libraries. TCRdb re-called the PCR reads with MiXCR, one entry per CDR3 protein. The sample records 650,000 to 850,000 distinct CDR3 sequences, 46% being singletons. The specimen was blood. All receptors come from a girl aged 5-17 years with multiple sclerosis.

Only a few counts were recorded for this clonotype. The chain uses TRBV27 and TRBJ2-2; the D is unclear. Trimming shortened V by 4 bases and J by 5 bases, and 5 bases separated the two germline ends. This CDR3 contains 12 residues. From germline, CDR1 is MNHEY and CDR2 SMNVEV (reference sequence). The CDR3 nucleotides read TGTGCCAGCAGTTATCCTACCGGGGAGCTGTTTTTT. It yields the protein CASSYPTGELFF.

This chain connects TRBV2 to TRBJ2-4; no firm D call. The J call may be faulty, since TRBJ2-7 better matches the DNA end. This CDR3 comprises 13 residues. Germline V gives CDR1 SNHLY, CDR2 FYNNEI. CDR3 coding DNA: TGTGCCAGCTCTTCGAACCAGGACTACGAGCAGTACTTC. This sequence encodes CASSSNQDYEQYF.

This clonotype was seen just once. V is TRBV7-9 and J is TRBJ2-1; D uncertain. The CDR3 runs to 15 residues. Trimming removed 0 bases from V and 9 bases from J, with 15 bases in between. Germline CDR1 and CDR2: SEHNR and FQNEAQ (reference sequence). The CDR3 sequence is CASSLAAPSDPEQFF. Here the CDR3 DNA reads TGTGCCAGCAGCTTAGCTGCCCCCTCCGACCCTGAGCAGTTCTTC.

As regards this clonotype: The junction and the germline gene differ at one end; a read error may be behind it. V and J are TRBV7-3 and TRBJ2-3; 12 nucleotides match TRBD2. Germline V gene sequence: CDR1 SGHTA, CDR2 FQGTGA. The CDR3 has 14 amino acids. CDR3 residues: CTSGLAGGPDTQYF. CDR3 nucleotides: TGTACCAGCGGTCTAGCGGGAGGGCCAGATACGCAGTATTTT.

The CDR3 protein is CASSPRGALEPQHF. The CDR3 DNA sequence: TGTGCCAGCAGCCCGAGGGGGGCTTTGGAGCCCCAGCATTTT. V usage is TRBV28 and J usage is TRBJ1-5; a possible D gene is TRBD1 (6 bases). V was cut by 6 bases and J by 8 bases, with 17 bases left in between. This CDR3 has 14 residues. CDR1 MDHEN and CDR2 SYDVKM come from the germline V gene. The full variable domain, completed using reference TRBV28 and TRBJ1-5, is DVKVTQSSRYLVKRTGEKVFLECVQDMDHENMFWYRQDPGLGLRLIYFSYDVKMKEKGDIPEGYSVSREKKERFSLILESASTNQTSMYLCASSPRGALEPQHFGDGTRLSIL.

The V and J genes are TRBV20-1 and TRBJ2-7; TRBD2 aligns across 8 bases. Germline trimming cut 6 bases from V and 0 bases from J; bases unmatched to any gene: 10. The V gene's germline CDR1 is DFQATT and CDR2 SNEGSKA (reference sequence). The CDR3 loop spans 15 amino acids. CDR3 sequence (DNA): TGCAGTGCGACCCATAGCGGGATCCCCTCCTACGAGCAGTACTTC. Translating gives CSATHSGIPSYEQYF.

The chain links TRBV7-9 to TRBJ2-3, with 16 bases that match TRBD2. The CDR3 is made up of 17 amino acids. V was pared by 5 bases and J by 6 bases, with 8 bases of the junction left unmatched. Germline V gives CDR1 SEHNR, CDR2 FQNEAQ (reference sequence). The CDR3 here is CASSLGLAGGPGDTQYF. The CDR3 DNA is TGTGCCAGCAGCCTGGGACTAGCGGGAGGGCCTGGGGATACGCAGTATTTT.

J is TRBJ2-3 and V is TRBV9; TRBD2 might be the D (6 bases). CDR1 and CDR2 from the germline V gene are SGDLS and YYNGEE. The V end lost 2 bases, the J end lost 0 bases, and 10 bases lay between the germline ends. The length of the CDR3 is 15 residues. The CDR3 sequence: CASSVDSGSTDTQYF. CDR3 bases: TGTGCCAGCAGCGTTGATAGCGGAAGCACAGATACGCAGTATTTT.

This clonotype was counted between two and nine times. The V call is TRBV11-2, the J call TRBJ2-4, with D unresolved. Trimming pared 1 base from V and 15 bases from J, leaving 13 bases between. Germline V gene sequence: CDR1 SGHAT, CDR2 FQNNGV. This CDR3 comprises 12 residues. CDR3 in DNA: TGTGCCAGCAGCTTAGGGGCAGCACCACCGTACTTC. Translating gives CASSLGAAPPYF.

The CDR3 loop is CSASSVWSDGYGYGYTF. Here the CDR3 DNA reads TGCAGTGCTAGTTCTGTATGGTCGGACGGGTACGGCTATGGCTACACCTTC. V gene TRBV20-1 combines with J gene TRBJ1-2; D is undetermined. From germline, CDR1 is DFQATT and CDR2 SNEGSKA (reference sequence). The CDR3 has 17 amino acids. The V end was cut by 3 bases, the J end by 4 bases, with 24 bases between.